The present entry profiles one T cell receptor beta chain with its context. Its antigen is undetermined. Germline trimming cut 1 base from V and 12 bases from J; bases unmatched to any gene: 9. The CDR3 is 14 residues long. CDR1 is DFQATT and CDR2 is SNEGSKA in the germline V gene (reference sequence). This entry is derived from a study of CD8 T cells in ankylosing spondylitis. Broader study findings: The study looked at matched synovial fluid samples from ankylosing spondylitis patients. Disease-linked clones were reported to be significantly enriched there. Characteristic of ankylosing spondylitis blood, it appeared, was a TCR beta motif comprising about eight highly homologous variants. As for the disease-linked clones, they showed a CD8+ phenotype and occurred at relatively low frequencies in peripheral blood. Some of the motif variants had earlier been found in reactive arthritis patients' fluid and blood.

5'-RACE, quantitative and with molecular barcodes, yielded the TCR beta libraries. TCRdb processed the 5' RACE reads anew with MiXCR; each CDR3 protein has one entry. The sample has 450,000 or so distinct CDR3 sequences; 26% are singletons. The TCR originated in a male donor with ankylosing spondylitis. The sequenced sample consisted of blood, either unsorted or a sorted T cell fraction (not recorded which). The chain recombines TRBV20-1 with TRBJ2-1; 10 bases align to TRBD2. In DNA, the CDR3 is TGCAGTGCTAGAGTTCAGCCTAGCGGGAGTGGGCAGTTCTTC. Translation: CSARVQPSGSGQFF.